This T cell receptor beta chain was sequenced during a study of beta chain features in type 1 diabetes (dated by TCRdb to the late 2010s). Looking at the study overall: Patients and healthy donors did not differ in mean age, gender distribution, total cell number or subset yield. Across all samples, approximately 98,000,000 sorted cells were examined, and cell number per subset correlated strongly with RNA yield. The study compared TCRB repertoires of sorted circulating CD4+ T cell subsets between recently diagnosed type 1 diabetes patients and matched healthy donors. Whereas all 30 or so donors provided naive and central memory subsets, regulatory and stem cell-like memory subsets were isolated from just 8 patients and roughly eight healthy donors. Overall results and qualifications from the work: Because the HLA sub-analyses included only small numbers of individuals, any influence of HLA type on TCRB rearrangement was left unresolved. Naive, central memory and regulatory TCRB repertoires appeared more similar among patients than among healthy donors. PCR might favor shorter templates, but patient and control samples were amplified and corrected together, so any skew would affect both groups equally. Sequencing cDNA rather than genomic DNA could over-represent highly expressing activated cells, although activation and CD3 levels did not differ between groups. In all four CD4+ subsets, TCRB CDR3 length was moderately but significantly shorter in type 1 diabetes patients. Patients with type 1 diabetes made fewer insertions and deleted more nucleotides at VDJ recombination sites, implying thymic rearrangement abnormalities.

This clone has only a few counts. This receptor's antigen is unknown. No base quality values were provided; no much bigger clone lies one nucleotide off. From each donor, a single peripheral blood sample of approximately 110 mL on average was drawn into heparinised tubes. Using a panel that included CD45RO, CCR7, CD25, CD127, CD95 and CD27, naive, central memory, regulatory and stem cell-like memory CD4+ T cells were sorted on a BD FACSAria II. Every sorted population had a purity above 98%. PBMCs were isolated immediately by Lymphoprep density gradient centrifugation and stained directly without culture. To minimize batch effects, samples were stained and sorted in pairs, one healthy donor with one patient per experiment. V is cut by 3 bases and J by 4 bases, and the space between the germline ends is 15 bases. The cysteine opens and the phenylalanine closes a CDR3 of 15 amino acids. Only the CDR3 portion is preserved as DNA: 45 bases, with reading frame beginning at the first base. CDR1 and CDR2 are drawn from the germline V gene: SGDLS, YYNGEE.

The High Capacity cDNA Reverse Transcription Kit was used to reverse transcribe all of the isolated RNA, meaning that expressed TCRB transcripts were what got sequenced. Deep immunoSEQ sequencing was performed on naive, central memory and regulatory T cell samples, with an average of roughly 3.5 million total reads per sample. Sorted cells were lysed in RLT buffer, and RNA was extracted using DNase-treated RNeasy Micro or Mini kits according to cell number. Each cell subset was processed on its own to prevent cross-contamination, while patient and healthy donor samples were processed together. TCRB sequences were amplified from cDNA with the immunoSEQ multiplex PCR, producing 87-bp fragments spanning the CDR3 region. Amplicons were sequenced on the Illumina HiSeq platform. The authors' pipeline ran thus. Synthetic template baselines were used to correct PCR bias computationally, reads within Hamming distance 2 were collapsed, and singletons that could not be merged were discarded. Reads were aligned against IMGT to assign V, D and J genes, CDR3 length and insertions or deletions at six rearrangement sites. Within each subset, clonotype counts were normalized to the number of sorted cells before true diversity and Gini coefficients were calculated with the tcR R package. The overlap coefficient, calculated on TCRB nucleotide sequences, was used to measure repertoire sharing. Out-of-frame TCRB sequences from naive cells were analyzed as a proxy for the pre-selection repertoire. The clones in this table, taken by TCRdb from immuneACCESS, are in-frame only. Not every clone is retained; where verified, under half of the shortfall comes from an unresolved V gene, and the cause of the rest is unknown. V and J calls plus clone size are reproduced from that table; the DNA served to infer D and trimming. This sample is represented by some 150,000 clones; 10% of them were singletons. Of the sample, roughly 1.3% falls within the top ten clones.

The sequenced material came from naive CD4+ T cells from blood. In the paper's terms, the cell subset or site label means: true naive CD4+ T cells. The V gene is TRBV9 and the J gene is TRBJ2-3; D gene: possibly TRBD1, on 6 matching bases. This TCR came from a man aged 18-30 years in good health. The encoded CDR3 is CASSEGTLGADTQYF. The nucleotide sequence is TGTGCCAGCAGCGAGGGGACACTGGGGGCAGATACGCAGTATTTT.